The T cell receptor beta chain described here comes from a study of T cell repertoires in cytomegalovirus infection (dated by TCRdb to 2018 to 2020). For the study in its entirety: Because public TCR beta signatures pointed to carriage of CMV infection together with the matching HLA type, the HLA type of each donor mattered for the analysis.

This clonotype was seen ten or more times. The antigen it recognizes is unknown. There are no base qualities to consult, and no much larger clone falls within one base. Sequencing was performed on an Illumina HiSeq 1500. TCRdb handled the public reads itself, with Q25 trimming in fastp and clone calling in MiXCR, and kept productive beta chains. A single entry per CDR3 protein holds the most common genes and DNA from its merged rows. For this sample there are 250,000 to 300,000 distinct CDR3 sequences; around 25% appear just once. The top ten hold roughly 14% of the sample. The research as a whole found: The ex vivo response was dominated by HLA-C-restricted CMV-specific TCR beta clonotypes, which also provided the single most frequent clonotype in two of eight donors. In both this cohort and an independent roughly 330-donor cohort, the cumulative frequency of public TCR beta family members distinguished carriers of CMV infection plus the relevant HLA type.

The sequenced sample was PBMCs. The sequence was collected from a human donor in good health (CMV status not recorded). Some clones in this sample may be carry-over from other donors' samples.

The CDR3 loop reads CASRGHLKGGNEQFF. The nucleotides read TGTGCCAGCAGGGGCCATTTAAAGGGGGGCAATGAGCAGTTCTTC. The sequence joins TRBV6-2 or TRBV6-3 to TRBJ2-1, with a tentative D call of TRBD1 or TRBD2, each matching 6 bases. The CDR3 starts with the cysteine, ends with the phenylalanine, and has 15 residues. The only DNA kept is the CDR3, 45 bases in frame from the first base. V and J are truncated by 6 bases and 6 bases respectively, leaving an intervening sequence of 18 bases. The CDR1 and CDR2 encoded by the germline V gene are MNHEY and SVGEGT.